Following are 24 T cell receptor beta chains from one sample sequenced in a study of blood T cell repertoires in COVID-19. TCRdb's copy holds only in-frame clones and misses some; the assay was immunoSEQ multiplex PCR. The sample lists under 150,000 clones, approximately 81% occurring once. Sequencing used peripheral blood. Receptors originate from a man aged 35-49 years with acute or convalescent COVID-19.

The chain joins TRBV12-5 to TRBJ2-3; D is unresolved. V was trimmed by 5 bases and J by 8 bases, leaving 11 bases between them. The CDR3 sequence is 12 residues long. CDR1 and CDR2 from the germline V gene are LGHNT and FRNRAP. CDR3 nucleotides: TGTGCTAGTGGTCCAACGAGATTTACGCAGTATTTT. It encodes CASGPTRFTQYF.

The rearrangement links TRBV11-3 to TRBJ2-3; 7 bases line up with TRBD2. The length of the CDR3 is 14 residues. Germline V gene sequence: CDR1 SGHNT, CDR2 YENEEA. J was trimmed by 4 bases and V by 5 bases; bases with no gene match: 6. DNA of the CDR3: TGTGCCAGCAGCCAGGGAGGGCCTGCAGATACGCAGTATTTT. Its translation is CASSQGGPADTQYF.

V is TRBV11-2 and J is TRBJ2-7, with a weak D call TRBD1 (6 bases). The CDR3 covers 13 residues. Germline values: CDR1 SGHAT, CDR2 FQNNGV. V lost 4 bases and J lost 0, with 7 bases in between. The CDR3 protein is CASSWDNSYEQYF. The CDR3 DNA reads TGTGCCAGCAGCTGGGACAACTCCTACGAGCAGTACTTC.

This clone was recorded once. The chain recombines TRBV5-1 with TRBJ2-2, with 13 bases matching TRBD2. The germline V gene encodes CDR1 SGHRS and CDR2 YFSETQ. The CDR3 loop spans 17 amino acids. V trimming: 1 base; J trimming: 4 bases; junction bases outside the gene matches: 4. The CDR3 reads CASSLTTSGGATGELFF. In DNA, the CDR3 is TGCGCCAGCAGCTTGACCACTAGCGGGGGGGCCACCGGGGAGCTGTTTTTT.

V usage is TRBV7-2 and J usage is TRBJ2-3; 10 bases are a match to TRBD1. V gave up 4 bases and J gave up 2 bases; unmatched junction bases: 3. The CDR3 spans 15 residues. Looked up from germline, CDR1 is SGHTA and CDR2 is FQGNSA. CDR3 DNA: TGTGCCAGCAGCTCGGGACAGGGGTACACAGATACGCAGTATTTT. This sequence encodes CASSSGQGYTDTQYF.

The rearrangement links TRBV5-1 to TRBJ2-7, with D perhaps TRBD1 (7 bases). The CDR3 is 16 residues long. CDR1 SGHRS and CDR2 YFSETQ come from the germline V gene. Trimming took 3 bases from V and 9 from J, leaving 25 bases between them. The CDR3 is CASSSFGGDSSAGQYF. The DNA for the CDR3 is TGCGCCAGCAGCTCGTTCGGAGGGGACAGCTCGGCGGGGCAGTACTTC. The full variable domain, rest sourced from reference TRBV5-1 and TRBJ2-7, is KAGVTQTPRYLIKTRGQQVTLSCSPISGHRSVSWYQQTPGQGLQFLFEYFSETQRNKGNFPGRFSGRQFSNSRSEMNVSTLELGDSALYLCASSSFGGDSSAGQYFGPGTRLTVT.

The genes are TRBV5-1 and TRBJ1-1, with D possibly matching TRBD1 (6 bases). The CDR3 covers 15 residues. V dropped 1 base and J dropped 2 bases, with 12 bases sitting between them. From germline, CDR1 is SGHRS and CDR2 YFSETQ. CDR3: CASSLQGWSNTEAFF. CDR3 DNA: TGCGCCAGCAGCTTGCAGGGGTGGAGTAACACTGAAGCTTTCTTT. Full variable domain (outside the CDR3, taken from reference TRBV5-1 and TRBJ1-1): KAGVTQTPRYLIKTRGQQVTLSCSPISGHRSVSWYQQTPGQGLQFLFEYFSETQRNKGNFPGRFSGRQFSNSRSEMNVSTLELGDSALYLCASSLQGWSNTEAFFGQGTRLTVV.

The V gene is TRBV5-6, the J gene TRBJ2-7, with no clear D. Per germline, CDR1 SGHDT and CDR2 YYEEEE. Deletions cut 4 bases from V and 5 bases from J, with 13 bases between. CDR3 length: 13 amino acids. CDR3 DNA: TGTGCCAGCAGCGCCCAGGTCTTTAACGAGCAGTACTTC. Residues: CASSAQVFNEQYF. The full variable domain, completed using reference TRBV5-6 and TRBJ2-7, is DAGVTQSPTHLIKTRGQQVTLRCSPKSGHDTVSWYQQALGQGPQFIFQYYEEEERQRGNFPDRFSGHQFPNYSSELNVNALLLGDSALYLCASSAQVFNEQYFGPGTRLTVT.

This sequence joins TRBV5-8 and TRBJ2-6; no firm D call. Germline lookup yields CDR1 SGHTS and CDR2 YDEGEE. The V end was cut by 0 bases, the J end by 0 bases, with 4 bases between. This CDR3 is 15 amino acids long. The CDR3 region has the DNA TGTGCCAGCAGCTTGGGCGGCTCTGGGGCCAACGTCCTGACTTTC. This gives the protein CASSLGGSGANVLTF.

The sample holds one count of this clone. The genes are TRBV24-1 and TRBJ2-1; 13 bases map to TRBD2. There are 17 residues in the CDR3. V dropped 4 bases and J dropped 6; count of bases not matched to a gene: 8. Germline values: CDR1 KGHDR, CDR2 SFDVKD. The CDR3 sequence is CATSDRTSGGVLNEQFF. CDR3 DNA sequence: TGTGCCACCAGTGACCGAACTAGCGGGGGGGTTCTCAATGAGCAGTTCTTC.

Turning to this clone: The same CDR3 is also encoded by other DNA sequences in this sample. The chain couples TRBV6-6 to TRBJ1-2, with TRBD1 matching 7 bases. This CDR3 is built from 14 residues. Germline CDR1 reads MNHNY; CDR2 reads SVGAGI (reference sequence). V gave up 0 bases and J gave up 8 bases; unmatched junction bases: 6. CDR3 bases: TGTGCCAGCAGTTACTCGACAGGGTCTGAGGGCTACACCTTC. This encodes CASSYSTGSEGYTF.

The rearrangement joins TRBV7-9 to TRBJ2-2; the D gene is possibly TRBD1 (5 bases). V lost 3 bases and J 1 base, leaving 9 bases between the germline ends. This CDR3 region has 15 residues. Germline CDR1 SEHNR, CDR2 FQNEAQ (reference sequence). CDR3 coding DNA: TGTGCCAGCAGCTTTGGGGCCATGAACACCGGGGAGCTGTTTTTT. Translated: CASSFGAMNTGELFF.

This chain joins TRBV4-2 and TRBJ2-5; D may be TRBD1 (5 bases). Germline V gene sequence: CDR1 LGHNA, CDR2 YNFKEQ. V lost 0 bases to trimming and J lost 1 base, with 9 bases between them. This CDR3 has 15 amino acids. The CDR3 region is CASSQDGQGQETQYF. CDR3 DNA sequence: TGTGCCAGCAGCCAAGATGGCCAGGGCCAAGAGACCCAGTACTTC.

The J gene is TRBJ2-1, the V gene TRBV7-2, with 7 bases that match TRBD1. CDR3 length: 19 amino acids. CDR1 is SGHTA, CDR2 FQGNSA, per germline. Germline trimming cut 1 base from V and 5 bases from J; bases unmatched to any gene: 17. The CDR3 bases are TGTGCCAGCAGCTTAGTTGGGACAGTCGGCCTTCTCTATGACAATGAGCAGTTCTTC. It codes for CASSLVGTVGLLYDNEQFF.

The chain links TRBV12-3 or TRBV12-4 to TRBJ2-7, with D possibly matching TRBD2 (5 bases). The length of the CDR3 is 12 residues. V was cut by 2 bases and J by 6 bases, with 8 bases left in between. CDR3 in DNA: TGTGCCAGCAGTTTAATAGAGGGCGAGCAGTACTTC. Its protein product is CASSLIEGEQYF.

The rearrangement joins TRBV18 to TRBJ2-1; 8 bases match TRBD2. V shed 2 bases, J shed 1 base, and the junction held 4 bases outside the gene matches. The CDR3 is 16 residues long. Per the germline V gene, CDR1 is KGHSH and CDR2 is LQKENI. The chain's CDR3 is CASSPSGGGSYNEQFF. The CDR3, as DNA: TGTGCCAGCTCACCATCGGGGGGGGGATCCTACAATGAGCAGTTCTTC.

V and J are TRBV19 and TRBJ1-1, with TRBD1 matching over 9 bases. V gave up 5 bases and J gave up 0 bases; unmatched junction bases: 10. The germline V gene encodes CDR1 LNHDA and CDR2 SQIVND (reference sequence). The CDR3 loop spans 17 amino acids. CDR3 sequence: CASSPRTGVNMNTEAFF. Written as DNA, the CDR3 is TGTGCCAGTAGTCCCAGGACAGGGGTCAACATGAACACTGAAGCTTTCTTT.

The chain employs TRBV6-5 and TRBJ2-3; weak D call: TRBD1 (7 bases). Germline-derived CDR1 and CDR2 are MNHEY and SVGAGI. V lost 7 bases to trimming and J lost 4 bases, with 15 bases between them. CDR3 size: 14 residues. CDR3 DNA sequence: TGTGCCAGCACAGGGGGGCCTCGCTCAGATACGCAGTATTTT. Its translation is CASTGGPRSDTQYF.

J is TRBJ1-4 and V is TRBV5-5; a possible D gene is TRBD1 (5 bases). CDR1 SGHKS and CDR2 YYEKEE come from the germline V gene (reference sequence). The CDR3 runs to 14 residues. Trimming shortened V by 4 bases and J by 8 bases, and 15 bases separated the two germline ends. This CDR3 is CASSPGGFREKLFF. The CDR3 DNA sequence: TGTGCCAGCAGCCCGGGGGGGTTCCGCGAAAAACTGTTTTTT.

The chain combines TRBV7-8 with TRBJ2-2; 7 bases match TRBD1. The trim removed 5 bases at V and 10 bases at J, leaving 4 bases unmatched. Germline CDR1 SGHVS, CDR2 FQNEAQ. The CDR3 length is 12 residues. The CDR3 region has the DNA TGTGCCAGCAGCATGACAGGGAAGGAGCTGTTTTTT. Its translation: CASSMTGKELFF.

The chain combines TRBV2 with TRBJ2-3; tentatively, D is TRBD2 (6 bases). The ends were cut back, 3 bases at V and 2 bases at J, with 18 bases in the middle. There are 17 residues in the CDR3. Germline CDR1 and CDR2: SNHLY and FYNNEI. The CDR3 region has the DNA TGTGCCAGCAGTGAGGGTGGGGCCACTAGCTACACAGATACGCAGTATTTT. This gives the protein CASSEGGATSYTDTQYF.

V gene TRBV5-4 combines with J gene TRBJ2-7, with 8 positions matching TRBD1. Per germline, CDR1 SGHNT and CDR2 YYREEE (reference sequence). The CDR3 spans 13 residues. The V and J ends lost 6 bases and 6 bases, in that order; junction bases with no gene match: 8. The DNA for the CDR3 is TGTGCCAGCAACACGGACAGGGTTTCCGAGCAGTACTTC. Translating gives CASNTDRVSEQYF.

This chain links TRBV3-1 (or the pseudogene TRBV3-2) with TRBJ1-1, with D possibly TRBD1 on 6 matching bases. Between the trimmed V and J ends, which lost 3 bases and 4 bases, there was a span of 12 bases. The CDR3 covers 14 residues. Germline values: CDR1 LGHDT, CDR2 YNNKEL (reference sequence). The CDR3 here is CASSQAGEGTEAFF. The CDR3 bases are TGTGCCAGCAGCCAGGCAGGGGAGGGCACTGAAGCTTTCTTT.

CDR3 region: CASSEVAYTEAFF. DNA for the CDR3: TGTGCCAGCAGCGAGGTTGCTTATACTGAAGCTTTCTTT. The chain recombines TRBV14 with TRBJ1-1; D not resolved. The CDR3 has 13 amino acids. V was clipped by 5 bases and J by 5 bases, with 12 bases between them. Germline CDR1 is SGHDN and CDR2 is FVKESK.